These T cell receptor beta chains were read from a single sample in a study of blood T cell repertoires in COVID-19. This table comes from immunoSEQ multiplex PCR, and its TCRdb copy is limited to in-frame clones, with some not included. In the table there are about 290,000 clones, 86% of which are singletons. The material sequenced was peripheral blood. The receptors stem from a woman aged 30 to 39 with active or convalescent COVID-19. Each CDR3 is given with its conserved first and last residue. The D gene is left open where the match is weak. Rows may omit the clone size; those that give it use once, few, many or a size class.

V gene	D gene	clone size	J gene	CDR3 protein
TRBV7-2	NA	NA	TRBJ1-3	CASSLFGAGGNTIYF
TRBV27	TRBD2	few	TRBJ2-2	CASRTSGLNTGELFF
TRBV6-1	TRBD2	NA	TRBJ2-3	CASSELSGGATDTQYF
TRBV9	NA	once	TRBJ2-3	CASSALGGGGLDTQYF
TRBV11-3	TRBD2	NA	TRBJ2-3	CASSSAGGDTQYF
TRBV3-1/TRBV3-2	TRBD1	few	TRBJ1-2	CASSQGYRPGQGDRYTF
TRBV3-1/TRBV3-2	NA	once	TRBJ1-2	CASSRRGGSNYGYTF
TRBV12-3/TRBV12-4	NA	once	TRBJ1-1	CASNTASTEAFF
TRBV5-8	TRBD1	few	TRBJ1-5	CASSAGTGGSSNQPQHF
TRBV10-1	TRBD1	once	TRBJ2-1	CATSTGSFGDEQFF
TRBV5-1	NA	NA	TRBJ1-3	CASSLVGPGGGTSGNTIYF
TRBV6-5	NA	NA	TRBJ1-5	CASSPTSGGQPQHF
TRBV27	NA	few	TRBJ1-1	CASGGGQNTEAFF
TRBV4-1	NA	NA	TRBJ2-1	CASSQDQGQYNEQFF
TRBV7-8	TRBD2	NA	TRBJ2-1	CASSSPRVAGVYNEQFF
TRBV7-2	TRBD1	NA	TRBJ2-2	CASSSDRGLITGELFF
TRBV21-1	NA	NA	TRBJ2-7	CATPSPLGRYFHEQYF
TRBV6-5	NA	NA	TRBJ2-7	CASRSDVSLRWYF
TRBV4-3	TRBD2	once	TRBJ2-1	CASSPGTSGGVDNEQFF
TRBV19	NA	NA	TRBJ1-2	CASHMRGPSGYTF
TRBV4-1	NA	once	TRBJ1-2	CASSLETGNYGYTF
TRBV6-2/TRBV6-3	TRBD2	NA	TRBJ2-3	CASSLTGGGTDTQYF
TRBV29-1	TRBD2	NA	TRBJ2-5	CSVRPSGGWVTQYF
TRBV7-2	NA	NA	TRBJ2-7	CASSRDLRDEQYF
TRBV11-3	TRBD1	NA	TRBJ2-2	CASSLGATGQGKLFF